These T cell receptor beta chains were read from a single sample in a study of cytomegalovirus exposure and HLA in healthy donors. Here immunoSEQ multiplex PCR was the method, and the copy in TCRdb shows in-frame clones only, minus some. The sample shows more than 200,000 clones, more than 70% of them seen only once. Input material: PBMCs. The receptor source for this set is a human donor in good health. Each CDR3 is given with its conserved first and last residue. D genes are given only for firm matches. Clone size is stated in some rows and not others, as once, few, many or a class when expanded.

cdr3_aa cdr3_nt j_call v_call d_call cdr3_length clone_size
CASSPFGTEAFF TGTGCCAGCAGCCCCTTCGGGACTGAAGCTTTCTTT TRBJ1-1 TRBV7-9 NA 12 NA
CSAEGTDTQYF TGCAGTGCTGAGGGCACAGATACGCAGTATTTT TRBJ2-3 TRBV20-1 NA 11 NA
CASSRRKERVSYNEQFF TGTGCCAGCAGCCGAAGGAAGGAGCGGGTATCCTACAATGAGCAGTTCTTC TRBJ2-1 TRBV11-1 NA 17 NA
CAWSMSSTGELFF TGTGCCTGGAGTATGTCCAGCACCGGGGAGCTGTTTTTT TRBJ2-2 TRBV30 NA 13 NA
CASSLVEESTEAFF TGCGCCAGCAGCCTCGTAGAGGAGAGCACTGAAGCTTTCTTT TRBJ1-1 TRBV5-1 NA 14 NA
CASSLMDRGPETQYF TGTGCCAGCAGCTTAATGGACAGGGGGCCGGAGACCCAGTACTTC TRBJ2-5 TRBV7-8 TRBD1 15 few
CASSYSRGAVVPLHF TGTGCCAGCAGTTACTCGAGAGGAGCCGTCGTACCCCTCCACTTT TRBJ1-6 TRBV6-5 NA 15 NA
CASTLSSGSTDTQYF TGTGCCAGCACTCTTTCTAGCGGTAGCACAGATACGCAGTATTTT TRBJ2-3 TRBV7-2 TRBD2 15 NA
CASRIVGTADNEQFF TGTGCCAGCAGGATAGTCGGGACAGCTGACAATGAGCAGTTCTTC TRBJ2-1 TRBV7-9 TRBD1 15 NA
CASSLGRGFDEQYF TGTGCCAGCAGCTTGGGCAGGGGTTTTGACGAGCAGTACTTC TRBJ2-7 TRBV7-9 NA 14 NA
CASSHSTATHGYTF TGTGCCAGCAGCCACTCGACGGCGACTCATGGCTACACCTTC TRBJ1-2 TRBV7-9 NA 14 NA
CASSPLPGGLETQYF TGTGCCAGCTCACCACTTCCAGGTGGGCTGGAGACCCAGTACTTC TRBJ2-5 TRBV18 NA 15 NA
CASSDSGLDTDTQYF TGTGCCAGCAGTGACTCGGGACTCGACACAGATACGCAGTATTTT TRBJ2-3 TRBV6-4 NA 15 NA
CASSQEVAGGYLTDTQYF TGCGCCAGCAGCCAAGAGGTAGCGGGAGGTTACCTCACAGATACGCAGTATTTT TRBJ2-3 TRBV4-3 TRBD2 18 few
CASSLIAGAGETQYF TGTGCCAGCAGCCTCATAGCGGGAGCGGGGGAGACCCAGTACTTC TRBJ2-5 TRBV5-6 TRBD2 15 NA
CASSYAPGQEETQYF TGTGCCAGCAGTTACGCTCCGGGACAGGAAGAGACCCAGTACTTC TRBJ2-5 TRBV6-5 TRBD1 15 NA
CASSGQGAGNEKLFF TGTGCCAGTAGTGGACAGGGGGCCGGAAATGAAAAACTGTTTTTT TRBJ1-4 TRBV19 TRBD1 15 NA
CASSLSVDRGTDTQYF TGTGCCAGCAGTTTATCGGTAGACAGGGGAACAGATACGCAGTATTTT TRBJ2-3 TRBV28 TRBD1 16 NA
CASSLGDNTYEQYF TGTGCCAGCAGCTTAGGGGACAATACCTACGAGCAGTACTTC TRBJ2-7 TRBV7-6 NA 14 NA
CASSESRERMQFF TGTGCCAGCAGTGAGTCGCGGGAGAGAATGCAGTTCTTC TRBJ2-1 TRBV2 TRBD2 13 few
CSPKYLREQYF TGCAGTCCTAAGTACCTACGGGAGCAGTACTTC TRBJ2-7 TRBV20-1 NA 11 NA
CASRTGQETQYF TGTGCCAGCAGGACAGGCCAAGAGACCCAGTACTTC TRBJ2-5 TRBV7-6 NA 12 few
CTSSQVLGQGFIAGVGKSQETQYF TGCACCAGCAGCCAAGTGCTCGGACAGGGGTTTATAGCGGGAGTGGGGAAAAGCCAAGAGACCCAGTACTTC TRBJ2-5 TRBV1 NA 24 NA
CASSLFPRVETQYF TGTGCCAGCAGCTTATTCCCTCGCGTGGAGACCCAGTACTTC TRBJ2-5 TRBV7-3 NA 14 NA
CASSLGLAQSGELFF TGTGCCAGCAGCCTCGGACTGGCGCAAAGTGGGGAGCTGTTTTTT TRBJ2-2 TRBV7-9 NA 15 NA
CASSTSGSVYEQYF TGTGCCAGCAGTACTAGCGGGAGCGTATACGAGCAGTACTTC TRBJ2-7 TRBV6-5 TRBD2 14 NA
CASSIGERNNEQFF TGTGCCAGTAGTATCGGGGAGAGAAACAATGAGCAGTTCTTC TRBJ2-1 TRBV19 NA 14 NA
CSSSFGGTSGKETQYF TGTTCCAGCAGCTTTGGTGGGACTAGCGGTAAAGAGACCCAGTACTTC TRBJ2-5 TRBV7-9 TRBD2 16 NA
CASSASGQPEETQYF TGTGCCAGCAGCGCTAGCGGGCAGCCGGAAGAGACCCAGTACTTC TRBJ2-5 TRBV7-3 TRBD2 15 NA
CASSLATSGVYNEQFF TGTGCCAGCAGCTTGGCTACTAGCGGGGTATACAATGAGCAGTTCTTC TRBJ2-1 TRBV5-4 TRBD2 16 NA
CASSRQGNYGYTF TGTGCCAGCAGCAGACAGGGTAACTATGGCTACACCTTC TRBJ1-2 TRBV27 TRBD1 13 NA
CASSFSGPIAYEQYF TGTGCCAGCAGTTTCAGCGGCCCAATTGCTTACGAGCAGTACTTC TRBJ2-7 TRBV27 NA 15 once
CASSLGPDRSSGNTIYF TGTGCCAGCAGTTTGGGACCGGACAGAAGCTCTGGAAACACCATATATTTT TRBJ1-3 TRBV28 NA 17 NA
CASSAGVGRETQYF TGTGCCAGCAGCGCCGGGGTAGGGCGAGAGACCCAGTACTTC TRBJ2-5 TRBV9 NA 14 NA
CASISGGTGNTIYF TGTGCCAGCATTTCAGGGGGTACGGGAAACACCATATATTTT TRBJ1-3 TRBV6-1 TRBD1 14 NA
CASTPTSSRGLGEQYF TGTGCCAGCACCCCGACTAGTTCCCGCGGTCTGGGCGAGCAGTACTTC TRBJ2-7 TRBV7-9 NA 16 NA
CASSLNILAVDYNEQFF TGTGCCAGCAGTTTAAACATTCTAGCTGTGGACTACAATGAGCAGTTCTTC TRBJ2-1 TRBV28 NA 17 NA
CASSLEAGLAESFYEQYF TGTGCCAGCAGCTTAGAGGCTGGACTAGCGGAGAGCTTCTACGAGCAGTACTTC TRBJ2-7 TRBV7-6 TRBD2 18 NA
CASSELQGMNTEAFF TGTGCCAGCAGTGAGCTACAGGGTATGAACACTGAAGCTTTCTTT TRBJ1-1 TRBV25-1 NA 15 NA
CASSEARLASGFF TGTGCCAGCAGTGAAGCGCGGTTGGCTAGCGGGTTCTTC TRBJ2-1 TRBV6-1 TRBD2 13 NA
CASSSAGQGPNEQFF TGTGCCAGCAGTTCCGCCGGACAGGGCCCCAATGAGCAGTTCTTC TRBJ2-1 TRBV28 TRBD1 15 NA
CASSSQARTEAFF TGTGCCAGCAGTTCCCAGGCCCGCACTGAAGCTTTCTTT TRBJ1-1 TRBV27 NA 13 NA
CSSSFPLSAEEQYF TGTTCCAGCAGCTTCCCCCTTAGCGCGGAGGAGCAGTACTTC TRBJ2-7 TRBV7-9 NA 14 once
CASSFYRTSNSQQFF TGTGCCAGCAGCTTTTATCGGACTAGTAACAGTCAGCAGTTCTTC TRBJ2-1 TRBV5-8 TRBD2 15 few
CASSPIGRTRLRGGYEQYF TGTGCCAGCAGCCCAATAGGTAGGACTCGACTTCGCGGTGGCTACGAGCAGTACTTC TRBJ2-7 TRBV11-2 NA 19 few
CASSQDWQDRVNTEAFF TGCGCCAGCAGCCAAGATTGGCAGGACAGAGTTAACACTGAAGCTTTCTTT TRBJ1-1 TRBV4-3 NA 17 NA
CASSSWTSGFSSYNEQFF TGTGCCAGCAGCTCGTGGACTAGCGGCTTTAGCTCCTACAATGAGCAGTTCTTC TRBJ2-1 TRBV7-2 TRBD2 18 NA
CASSKGASGGFKEQYF TGTGCCAGCAGTAAAGGCGCCTCGGGAGGGTTTAAAGAGCAGTACTTC TRBJ2-7 TRBV28 TRBD2 16 NA